The rows below give T cell receptor beta chains drawn from one sample of a study of blood T cell repertoires in COVID-19. Here immunoSEQ multiplex PCR was the method, and the copy in TCRdb shows in-frame clones only, minus some. The profile shows about 190,000 clones, 70% to 90% of them singletons. Sample: peripheral blood. All receptors come from a man between 65 and 85 years old with active or convalescent COVID-19. Each CDR3 is given with its conserved first and last residue. D genes are given only for firm matches. A clone size is listed for some rows: how often the clone was seen (once, few, many), or a class if it is expanded.

abundance: .; j_gene: TRBJ1-2; d_gene: .; v_gene: TRBV6-5; CDR3aa: CASIKGPEGSYGYTF; CDR3nt: TGTGCCAGCATCAAGGGGCCAGAAGGGTCCTATGGCTACACCTTC
abundance: .; j_gene: TRBJ2-3; d_gene: .; v_gene: TRBV12-3/TRBV12-4; CDR3aa: CASSFSGTDTQYF; CDR3nt: TGTGCCAGCAGTTTTTCAGGCACAGATACGCAGTATTTT
abundance: .; j_gene: TRBJ2-1; d_gene: .; v_gene: TRBV6-1; CDR3aa: CASSEAGGAPVEQFF; CDR3nt: TGTGCCAGCAGTGAAGCAGGGGGGGCCCCGGTTGAGCAGTTCTTC
abundance: once; j_gene: TRBJ1-6; d_gene: .; v_gene: TRBV5-1; CDR3aa: CASSKFPRGKGSPLHF; CDR3nt: TGCGCCAGCAGCAAATTCCCCCGGGGGAAGGGGTCACCCCTCCACTTT
abundance: few; j_gene: TRBJ1-5; d_gene: .; v_gene: TRBV21-1; CDR3aa: CASSKEDRGGDSNQPQHF; CDR3nt: TGTGCCAGCAGCAAAGAGGACAGGGGAGGAGATAGCAATCAGCCCCAGCATTTT
abundance: once; j_gene: TRBJ1-1; d_gene: .; v_gene: TRBV10-2; CDR3aa: CASRGSWTLNTEAFF; CDR3nt: TGCGCCAGCAGGGGGTCTTGGACACTGAACACTGAAGCTTTCTTT
abundance: .; j_gene: TRBJ2-7; d_gene: TRBD1; v_gene: TRBV5-1; CDR3aa: CASSTPGTGGDEQYF; CDR3nt: TGCGCCAGCAGCACACCCGGGACAGGGGGCGACGAGCAGTACTTC
abundance: .; j_gene: TRBJ1-6; d_gene: TRBD1; v_gene: TRBV19; CDR3aa: CATRQGVHSYNSPLHF; CDR3nt: TGTGCCACTAGACAGGGGGTTCACTCCTATAATTCACCCCTCCACTTT
abundance: .; j_gene: TRBJ2-7; d_gene: TRBD1; v_gene: TRBV28; CDR3aa: CASSMDRVKGEQYF; CDR3nt: TGTGCCAGCAGCATGGACAGGGTTAAAGGCGAGCAGTACTTC
abundance: .; j_gene: TRBJ2-1; d_gene: TRBD1; v_gene: TRBV6-5; CDR3aa: CASSPGQGFEQFF; CDR3nt: TGTGCCAGCAGCCCGGGACAGGGGTTTGAGCAGTTCTTC
abundance: .; j_gene: TRBJ2-7; d_gene: .; v_gene: TRBV6-2/TRBV6-3; CDR3aa: CASSYGGTYEQYF; CDR3nt: TGTGCCAGCAGTTACGGGGGCACCTACGAGCAGTACTTC
abundance: .; j_gene: TRBJ2-1; d_gene: .; v_gene: TRBV5-1; CDR3aa: CASSAQGNEQFF; CDR3nt: TGCGCCAGCAGCGCACAGGGCAATGAGCAGTTCTTC
abundance: .; j_gene: TRBJ2-6; d_gene: TRBD1; v_gene: TRBV19; CDR3aa: CASSPRSRGRAGANVLTF; CDR3nt: TGTGCCAGTAGTCCGAGGAGCAGGGGGCGGGCTGGGGCCAACGTCCTGACTTTC
abundance: .; j_gene: TRBJ1-3; d_gene: .; v_gene: TRBV10-3; CDR3aa: CAISGISGNTIYF; CDR3nt: TGTGCCATCAGTGGTATCTCTGGAAACACCATATATTTT
abundance: .; j_gene: TRBJ1-6; d_gene: .; v_gene: TRBV6-2/TRBV6-3; CDR3aa: CASSPGHYNSPLHF; CDR3nt: TGTGCCAGCAGTCCGGGACACTATAATTCACCCCTCCACTTT
abundance: .; j_gene: TRBJ1-6; d_gene: .; v_gene: TRBV12-3/TRBV12-4; CDR3aa: CASSLSYSPLHF; CDR3nt: TGTGCCAGCAGTTTATCATATTCACCCCTCCACTTT
abundance: .; j_gene: TRBJ1-1; d_gene: .; v_gene: TRBV5-1; CDR3aa: CASTDFTAEAFF; CDR3nt: TGCGCCAGCACCGACTTCACCGCTGAAGCTTTCTTT
abundance: .; j_gene: TRBJ1-1; d_gene: TRBD1; v_gene: TRBV9; CDR3aa: CASSVSPTGINTEAFF; CDR3nt: TGTGCCAGCAGCGTAAGCCCGACAGGGATTAACACTGAAGCTTTCTTT
abundance: .; j_gene: TRBJ2-7; d_gene: .; v_gene: TRBV30; CDR3aa: CAWSIPVGQHYEQYF; CDR3nt: TGTGCCTGGAGTATCCCCGTAGGACAGCACTACGAGCAGTACTTC
abundance: .; j_gene: TRBJ2-7; d_gene: TRBD1; v_gene: TRBV7-8; CDR3aa: CASSLATSGGAYYEQYF; CDR3nt: TGTGCCAGCAGCTTAGCCACTTCAGGGGGCGCTTACTACGAGCAGTACTTC
abundance: .; j_gene: TRBJ1-6; d_gene: .; v_gene: TRBV30; CDR3aa: CAWSVQGNNSPLHF; CDR3nt: TGTGCCTGGAGTGTGCAGGGAAATAATTCACCCCTCCACTTT
abundance: once; j_gene: TRBJ2-7; d_gene: .; v_gene: TRBV7-2; CDR3aa: CASSLTGERGKYF; CDR3nt: TGTGCCAGCAGCTTAACGGGGGAACGCGGGAAGTACTTC
abundance: once; j_gene: TRBJ1-2; d_gene: .; v_gene: TRBV29-1; CDR3aa: CSARQRFYGYTF; CDR3nt: TGCAGCGCGAGACAGCGATTCTATGGCTACACCTTC
abundance: .; j_gene: TRBJ2-7; d_gene: TRBD1; v_gene: TRBV24-1; CDR3aa: CATSAGQGAYEQYF; CDR3nt: TGTGCCACCAGTGCGGGACAGGGGGCCTACGAGCAGTACTTC
abundance: .; j_gene: TRBJ1-4; d_gene: .; v_gene: TRBV2; CDR3aa: CASLVQEEKLFF; CDR3nt: TGTGCCAGCTTAGTACAGGAGGAAAAACTGTTTTTT
abundance: .; j_gene: TRBJ1-1; d_gene: .; v_gene: TRBV9; CDR3aa: CASSALETGGTEAFF; CDR3nt: TGTGCCAGCAGCGCGTTGGAGACAGGTGGCACTGAAGCTTTCTTT
abundance: .; j_gene: TRBJ2-3; d_gene: .; v_gene: TRBV27; CDR3aa: CASSFRRGKGTDTQYF; CDR3nt: TGTGCCAGCAGTTTCAGACGGGGGAAAGGCACAGATACGCAGTATTTT
abundance: .; j_gene: TRBJ2-1; d_gene: TRBD2; v_gene: TRBV28; CDR3aa: CASSSLAGGLNEQFF; CDR3nt: TGTGCCAGCAGTTCCCTAGCGGGAGGTTTGAATGAGCAGTTCTTC
abundance: .; j_gene: TRBJ2-5; d_gene: TRBD1; v_gene: TRBV18; CDR3aa: CASSRAGTGAGQETQYF; CDR3nt: TGTGCCAGCTCACGAGCCGGGACAGGGGCAGGCCAAGAGACCCAGTACTTC
abundance: .; j_gene: TRBJ2-7; d_gene: .; v_gene: TRBV7-9; CDR3aa: CASSLALGGGQQTYEQYF; CDR3nt: TGTGCCAGCAGCTTAGCGCTAGGTGGAGGCCAGCAGACCTACGAGCAGTACTTC
abundance: .; j_gene: TRBJ1-5; d_gene: .; v_gene: TRBV5-3; CDR3aa: CARSLRTHSNQPQHF; CDR3nt: TGTGCCAGAAGCTTGCGGACACATAGCAATCAGCCCCAGCATTTT
abundance: .; j_gene: TRBJ1-1; d_gene: .; v_gene: TRBV5-6; CDR3aa: CASSLGEAITEAFF; CDR3nt: TGTGCCAGCAGCTTGGGCGAAGCCATCACTGAAGCTTTCTTT
abundance: .; j_gene: TRBJ2-1; d_gene: TRBD1; v_gene: TRBV19; CDR3aa: CASSIGQGQGSSYNEQFF; CDR3nt: TGTGCCAGTAGTATAGGTCAGGGACAGGGTAGCTCCTACAATGAGCAGTTCTTC
abundance: .; j_gene: TRBJ1-2; d_gene: TRBD1; v_gene: TRBV28; CDR3aa: CASSLGTVYGYTF; CDR3nt: TGTGCCAGCAGTTTAGGGACAGTTTATGGCTACACCTTC
abundance: .; j_gene: TRBJ1-1; d_gene: .; v_gene: TRBV14; CDR3aa: CASSQGQNTEAFF; CDR3nt: TGTGCCAGCAGCCAAGGGCAGAACACTGAAGCTTTCTTT
abundance: .; j_gene: TRBJ1-5; d_gene: .; v_gene: TRBV30; CDR3aa: CAWSVRNYNQPQHF; CDR3nt: TGTGCCTGGAGTGTACGTAACTACAATCAGCCCCAGCATTTT
abundance: .; j_gene: TRBJ1-5; d_gene: .; v_gene: TRBV30; CDR3aa: CAWNRELGQPQHF; CDR3nt: TGTGCCTGGAATCGGGAATTGGGTCAGCCCCAGCATTTT
abundance: .; j_gene: TRBJ2-5; d_gene: .; v_gene: TRBV27; CDR3aa: CASSFTSFQETQYF; CDR3nt: TGTGCCAGCAGTTTCACTAGCTTCCAGGAGACCCAGTACTTC
abundance: .; j_gene: TRBJ2-3; d_gene: .; v_gene: TRBV27; CDR3aa: CASSPAGRVMGTDTQYF; CDR3nt: TGTGCCAGCAGTCCCGCTGGGCGGGTGATGGGCACAGATACGCAGTATTTT
abundance: .; j_gene: TRBJ2-7; d_gene: .; v_gene: TRBV11-3; CDR3aa: CASSFPGQVPYEQYF; CDR3nt: TGTGCCAGCAGCTTCCCGGGACAAGTCCCCTACGAGCAGTACTTC
abundance: .; j_gene: TRBJ1-6; d_gene: .; v_gene: TRBV12-3/TRBV12-4; CDR3aa: CASSSSLPPLHF; CDR3nt: TGTGCCAGCAGTTCCTCCCTACCACCCCTCCACTTT
abundance: .; j_gene: TRBJ2-2; d_gene: TRBD2; v_gene: TRBV24-1; CDR3aa: CASGTSGGGELFF; CDR3nt: TGTGCCTCCGGGACTAGCGGCGGCGGGGAGCTGTTTTTT
abundance: .; j_gene: TRBJ1-2; d_gene: TRBD1; v_gene: TRBV28; CDR3aa: CASSFVSPGQGDGYTF; CDR3nt: TGTGCCAGCAGTTTTGTGTCCCCGGGACAGGGGGATGGCTACACCTTC
abundance: once; j_gene: TRBJ1-6; d_gene: TRBD1; v_gene: TRBV28; CDR3aa: CASSLRDRKSSPLHF; CDR3nt: TGTGCCAGCAGTTTAAGGGACAGGAAGTCCTCACCCCTCCACTTT
abundance: .; j_gene: TRBJ1-5; d_gene: .; v_gene: TRBV23-1; CDR3aa: CASSPLAPDRPGKPQHF; CDR3nt: TGCGCCAGCAGTCCCCTCGCCCCCGACAGGCCGGGGAAGCCCCAGCATTTT
abundance: few; j_gene: TRBJ1-2; d_gene: .; v_gene: TRBV5-1; CDR3aa: CASSLDRGKAAGYTF; CDR3nt: TGCGCCAGCAGCTTGGATCGGGGAAAGGCGGCTGGCTACACCTTC
abundance: .; j_gene: TRBJ2-3; d_gene: TRBD2; v_gene: TRBV19; CDR3aa: CASSISTSGSTDTQYF; CDR3nt: TGTGCCAGTAGTATAAGTACTAGCGGTAGCACAGATACGCAGTATTTT
abundance: .; j_gene: TRBJ1-3; d_gene: .; v_gene: TRBV11-2; CDR3aa: CASSSGNTIYF; CDR3nt: TGTGCCAGCAGCTCGGGAAACACCATATATTTT
abundance: .; j_gene: TRBJ1-2; d_gene: .; v_gene: TRBV7-9; CDR3aa: CASSLSGYGYTF; CDR3nt: TGTGCCAGCAGCTTGAGCGGCTATGGCTACACCTTC
abundance: .; j_gene: TRBJ1-3; d_gene: .; v_gene: TRBV10-3; CDR3aa: CAISTPGLGNTIYF; CDR3nt: TGTGCCATCAGTACCCCAGGGCTGGGAAACACCATATATTTT
abundance: .; j_gene: TRBJ1-4; d_gene: .; v_gene: TRBV20-1; CDR3aa: CSASGDTVGEKLFF; CDR3nt: TGCAGTGCTAGTGGGGACACAGTAGGGGAAAAACTGTTTTTT
abundance: .; j_gene: TRBJ2-3; d_gene: TRBD1; v_gene: TRBV2; CDR3aa: CASNRQGNTDTQYF; CDR3nt: TGTGCCAGCAATCGACAGGGGAACACAGATACGCAGTATTTT
abundance: once; j_gene: TRBJ2-7; d_gene: TRBD2; v_gene: TRBV5-1; CDR3aa: CASSLSGMYEQYF; CDR3nt: TGCGCCAGCAGCTTAAGCGGGATGTACGAGCAGTACTTC
abundance: .; j_gene: TRBJ2-5; d_gene: .; v_gene: TRBV5-1; CDR3aa: CASSLLMETQYF; CDR3nt: TGCGCCAGCAGCTTGTTAATGGAGACCCAGTACTTC